The clone carrying this T cell receptor (beta chain) was found a few times. The target antigen is unknown. This sample was taken from a study of CD8 T cells in ankylosing spondylitis. Study-level points and caveats: The disease-linked clones had a CD8+ phenotype and low blood frequencies. Certain motif variants had earlier been reported in reactive arthritis synovial fluid and blood. For ankylosing spondylitis blood, a TCR beta motif of roughly 8 highly homologous variants appeared characteristic. The authors reported significant enrichment of disease-linked clones in matched ankylosing spondylitis synovial fluid.

A single record per CDR3 protein comes from TCRdb applying MiXCR to the 5' RACE reads. Found here are under 200,000 distinct CDR3 sequences, 9.8% of them singletons; the top ten hold approximately 15%. The J segment lost 1 base and the V segment lost 9 bases, leaving 3 bases of the junction unmatched. CDR3 length: 16 residues. The germline gives CDR1 KGHDR, CDR2 SFDVKD. This rearrangement joins TRBV24-1 to TRBJ2-6; 12 bases agree with TRBD2. The clonotype originates from a female donor with ankylosing spondylitis or in good health (not recorded which). Sequencing was done on a sample of blood, either unsorted or a sorted T cell fraction (not recorded which). CDR3 sequence: CATSSGRVSGANVLTF. The DNA for the CDR3 is TGTGCCACCTCTAGCGGGAGGGTTTCTGGGGCCAACGTCCTGACTTTC.